These T cell receptor beta chains were read from a single sample in a study of T cells of healthy individuals. TCRdb reprocessed the 5' RACE reads via MiXCR and lists one record per CDR3 protein. The sample includes more than 85,000 distinct CDR3 sequences, approximately 15% of them seen just once. The receptors shown here come from a human donor in good health. CDR3s include the opening cysteine and the closing phenylalanine or tryptophan. D genes are given only for firm matches. Size is stated for part of the rows, as once, few or many counts, or as a class when the clone is expanded.

size,D,V,J,DNA,CDR3
few,NA,TRBV11-2,TRBJ2-1,TGTGCCAGCAGCAATGACTTTTCATCCTACAATGAGCAGTTCTTC,CASSNDFSSYNEQFF
NA,TRBD1,TRBV24-1,TRBJ2-3,TGTGCCACCCAGCACCCACGACAGGGCACCACAGATACGCAGTATTTT,CATQHPRQGTTDTQYF
many,TRBD1,TRBV4-1,TRBJ2-7,TGCGCCAGCAGCCCCGGGGACAGGGGGCTATACGAGCAGTACTTC,CASSPGDRGLYEQYF
many,NA,TRBV19,TRBJ2-7,TGTGCCAGTAGTACCTACACAGTCCCGGTAAGGTACGAGCAGTACTTC,CASSTYTVPVRYEQYF
many,NA,TRBV19,TRBJ1-2,TGTGCCAGTAGTATCCGGGAACAAGGCTACACCTTC,CASSIREQGYTF
few,NA,TRBV3-1,TRBJ2-2,TGTGCCAGCAGCCATGAAAGGGTGGGAAACACCGGGGAGCTGTTTTTT,CASSHERVGNTGELFF
many,NA,TRBV25-1,TRBJ2-1,TGTGCCAGCAGTGCAGAGGGATCCTACAATGAGCAGTTCTTC,CASSAEGSYNEQFF
few,TRBD2,TRBV7-2,TRBJ2-3,TGTGCCAGCAGCTGGATAGCGGGAACAGATACGCAGTATTTT,CASSWIAGTDTQYF
few,TRBD1,TRBV7-6,TRBJ2-1,TGTGCCAGCAGCGGCGGGACAGGAGCCGGCAATGAGCAGTTCTTC,CASSGGTGAGNEQFF
few,NA,TRBV18,TRBJ1-2,TGTGCCTCACTTGAGGGGGCTAACTATGGCTACACCTTC,CASLEGANYGYTF
NA,NA,TRBV28,TRBJ2-1,TGTGCCAGCACCGGGGGGCCTTTATCGTACAATGAGCAGTTCTTC,CASTGGPLSYNEQFF
many,NA,TRBV4-2,TRBJ2-7,TGTGCCAGCAGCCAAGCCCTAGGACAGAGCCCCTACGAGCAGTACTTC,CASSQALGQSPYEQYF
many,TRBD1,TRBV10-3,TRBJ2-7,TGTGCCATCCAGCGGGACAGGGTTGGGGAGCAGTACTTC,CAIQRDRVGEQYF
many,NA,TRBV5-5,TRBJ2-6,TGTGCCAGCATTAAGGACTTGACTGGGGCCAACGTCCTGACTTTC,CASIKDLTGANVLTF
NA,TRBD1,TRBV7-9,TRBJ1-2,TGTGCCAGCAGCCCACGACAGGGGAACTATGGCTACACCTTC,CASSPRQGNYGYTF
many,TRBD2,TRBV6-4,TRBJ2-6,TGTGCCAGCAGTGGGACTAGCGGGTCTGGGGCCAACGTCCTGACTTTC,CASSGTSGSGANVLTF
few,NA,TRBV28,TRBJ2-7,TGTGCCAGCAGTTCCTCCGGACAGAGCTCCTACGAGCAGTACTTC,CASSSSGQSSYEQYF
few,TRBD1,TRBV6-2/TRBV6-3,TRBJ2-3,TGTGCCTCCAAGGGGGACAGGCTCACTTTT,CASKGDRLTF
few,NA,TRBV6-6,TRBJ1-5,TGTGCCAGCAGTTACTCGACCCAGCCCCAGCATTTT,CASSYSTQPQHF
NA,NA,TRBV7-2,TRBJ2-7,TGTGCCAGCAGCACAGATCAGCCGGGGAGCTACGAGCAGTACTTC,CASSTDQPGSYEQYF
many,TRBD1,TRBV7-9,TRBJ2-2,TGTGCCAGCAGCACACAGGGACAGGGGGGCACCGGGGAGCTGTTTTTT,CASSTQGQGGTGELFF
NA,NA,TRBV12-3/TRBV12-4,TRBJ2-2,TGTGCCAGCAGTTTAAAGGTTACCGGGGAGCTGTTTTTT,CASSLKVTGELFF
NA,NA,TRBV20-1,TRBJ2-5,TGCAGTGCTAGAGATAGCCTAGCTGGAGAGACCCAGTACTTC,CSARDSLAGETQYF
NA,NA,TRBV11-2,TRBJ1-5,TGTGCCAGCAGCTTAGGGGGCTTTCTGGGCAATCAGCCCCAGCATTTT,CASSLGGFLGNQPQHF
few,NA,TRBV20-1,TRBJ2-3,TGCAGTGCTAGAGGGGACCGTATTCGCACGCAGTATTTT,CSARGDRIRTQYF
few,TRBD2,TRBV7-2,TRBJ2-3,TGTGCCAGCAGCATAGCGGGAGGGCCAGGAGATACGCAGTATTTT,CASSIAGGPGDTQYF
few,TRBD1,TRBV10-3,TRBJ2-3,TGTGCCATCAGTGATCTGACAGGGGGCACAGATACGCAGTATTTT,CAISDLTGGTDTQYF
many,TRBD1,TRBV19,TRBJ1-5,TGTGCCAGTAGTAACCCGTGGGACAGTGGCAATCAGCCCCAGCATTTT,CASSNPWDSGNQPQHF
many,TRBD2,TRBV28,TRBJ2-7,TGTGCCTGCGGGAGCTCCTACGAGCAGTACTTC,CACGSSYEQYF
once,NA,TRBV2,TRBJ2-3,TGTGCCAGCAGTTTTGTCGGTACGCAGTATTTT,CASSFVGTQYF
NA,TRBD1,TRBV6-2/TRBV6-3,TRBJ2-1,TGTGCCAGCAGTTCGGGGACAGGAGCCTTCTACAATGAGCAGTTCTTC,CASSSGTGAFYNEQFF
NA,NA,TRBV18,TRBJ2-7,TGTGCCAGCTCACCGCAGGGCGGCCCTGGTGAGCAGTACTTC,CASSPQGGPGEQYF
few,NA,TRBV7-6,TRBJ2-5,TGTGCCAGCAGCCAAAGGCTCATGGAGACCCAGTACTTC,CASSQRLMETQYF
few,TRBD1,TRBV11-2,TRBJ2-7,TGTGCCAGCAGCCCCGGGACAGCCGAAACCTACGAGCAGTACTTC,CASSPGTAETYEQYF
NA,TRBD2,TRBV6-5,TRBJ2-5,TGTGCCAGCAGGCCTAGCGGGGGTTCCCAAGAGACCCAGTACTTC,CASRPSGGSQETQYF
few,TRBD2,TRBV10-3,TRBJ2-3,TGTGCCATTCGCCGACTAGCGGGACAACAATTTACGCAGTATTTT,CAIRRLAGQQFTQYF
few,NA,TRBV6-4,TRBJ2-3,TGTGCCAGCAGTGGGACAGGCACAGATACGCAGTATTTT,CASSGTGTDTQYF
many,NA,TRBV20-1,TRBJ1-2,TGCAGTGCTAGGATGGGAGAGACATCCTATGGCTACACCTTC,CSARMGETSYGYTF
NA,TRBD1,TRBV6-1,TRBJ2-7,TGTGCCAGCCCCCCGGGACAGGATTTTTACGAGCAGTACTTC,CASPPGQDFYEQYF
few,NA,TRBV3-1,TRBJ2-5,TGTGCCAGCAGCCAAGGATGGGGACTTTTCAAAGAGACCCAGTACTTC,CASSQGWGLFKETQYF
once,NA,TRBV11-2,TRBJ2-3,TGTGCCAGCAGCGCAGTAGCAGGGGTTAGCACAGATACGCAGTATTTT,CASSAVAGVSTDTQYF
NA,NA,TRBV28,TRBJ1-2,TGTGCCAGCAGCCGGGCCGGCTACACCTTC,CASSRAGYTF
NA,NA,TRBV20-1,TRBJ2-2,TGCAGTGCTAGACCCTTGGGGGCCCACGGGGAGCTGTTTTTT,CSARPLGAHGELFF